This T cell receptor (beta chain) was identified during a study of T cells in Graves' hyperthyroidism and ophthalmopathy. Findings and caveats of the study: The model forecast ophthalmopathy, anticipating it by a median roughly 6.3 months before onset.

Hyperthyroidism patients were newly diagnosed, had disease duration under 2 months, and were aged 18 to 65 years. This clonotype was seen ten or more times. As yet, its antigen is unknown. The V and J ends lost 0 bases and 4 bases respectively, with 13 bases between them. The CDR3 extends over 15 amino acids. Germline V gives CDR1 SGHRS, CDR2 YFSETQ. TCR beta CDR3 regions were amplified from RNA. HTBI primers drove first-round RT-PCR of the TCR CDR3. TCRdb used MiXCR to reprocess the multiplex PCR reads, holding one entry per CDR3 protein. This sample has about 500,000 distinct CDR3 sequences, with roughly an eighth found just once.

The chain joins TRBV5-1 to TRBJ1-1; maybe TRBD1 (6 bases). The origin of this receptor is a woman aged 18-29 years with Graves' hyperthyroidism. The sample consisted of blood. CDR3 region: CASSLEYGGATEAFF. Written as DNA, the CDR3 is TGCGCCAGCAGCTTGGAGTATGGGGGCGCCACTGAAGCTTTCTTT.